This TCR beta chain was obtained from a study of shared clonotypes between healthy human individuals. TCRdb's table, derived via immunoSEQ multiplex PCR, lists solely in-frame clones and lacks some. This sample yields roughly 1 million clones, of which around four fifths are seen a single time; approximately 1.5% belongs to the top ten. There are 16 residues in the CDR3. With V trimmed by 7 bases and J by 4 bases, 15 bases remained unmatched. Germline CDR1 and CDR2: MRHNA and SNTAGT. This rearrangement joins TRBV6-4 to TRBJ1-2; 7 positions agree with TRBD1. This clonotype was obtained from a man aged 18 to 29 in good health. Sequenced: memory CD4+ T cells sorted from blood. Indicated subset: CD45RA-negative fraction. CDR3 protein: CASTPTDRVARYGYTF. The CDR3 nucleotides are TGTGCCAGCACCCCAACCGACAGGGTGGCTCGCTATGGCTACACCTTC.